These 7 T cell receptor beta chains originate from one sample sequenced in a study of blood T cell repertoires in COVID-19. TCRdb's copy holds only in-frame clones and misses some; the assay was immunoSEQ multiplex PCR. The profile shows roughly 340,000 clones, 80% to 90% of them singletons. Sequenced input: peripheral blood. Every receptor here comes from a woman younger than 45 with COVID-19, enrolled during active disease.

The V and J genes are TRBV9 and TRBJ1-4, with D tentatively TRBD1 (5 bases). CDR3 size: 16 residues. V was clipped by 1 base and J by 8 bases, with 18 bases between them. Germline V gene lookup returns CDR1 SGDLS and CDR2 YYNGEE. CDR3 sequence reads: CASSVFTGGGGEKLFF. In nucleotides, the CDR3 is TGTGCCAGCAGCGTATTCACTGGGGGAGGAGGCGAAAAACTGTTTTTT.

V is TRBV29-1 and J is TRBJ1-5; D gene uncertain. The germline V gene encodes CDR1 SQVTM and CDR2 ANQGSEA. The CDR3 spans 14 residues. Trimming removed 3 bases from V and 4 bases from J, with 13 bases in between. DNA of the CDR3: TGCAGCGTTGATTCCGGGGAGGGAAATCAGCCCCAGCATTTT. The encoded protein is CSVDSGEGNQPQHF. Supplemented by reference TRBV29-1 and TRBJ1-5, the full variable domain reads SAVISQKPSRDICQRGTSLTIQCQVDSQVTMMFWYRQQPGQSLTLIATANQGSEATYESGFVIDKFPISRPNLTFSTLTVSNMSPEDSSIYLCSVDSGEGNQPQHFGDGTRLSIL.

The chain is built from TRBV13 and TRBJ2-3; D is undetermined. CDR3 length equals 14 residues. The V end lost 10 bases, the J end lost 0 bases, and 14 bases lay between the germline ends. Germline V gene lookup returns CDR1 PRHDT and CDR2 FYEKMQ (reference sequence). The CDR3 DNA follows: TGTGCCACCGCCCCCGCCTATAGCACAGATACGCAGTATTTT. Translated: CATAPAYSTDTQYF.

The V and J genes are TRBV6-5 and TRBJ1-1; 7 bases map to TRBD1. Per germline, CDR1 MNHEY and CDR2 SVGAGI. V lost 4 bases and J lost 5; bases outside the gene matches: 10. This CDR3 is 15 amino acids long. The CDR3 DNA is TGTGCCAGCAGTTCAACCTTTACAGGGGTGACTGAAGCTTTCTTT. Its translation: CASSSTFTGVTEAFF.

The chain has TRBV27 and TRBJ2-7; D remains ambiguous. The CDR3 is 11 amino acids. Germline V gene data show CDR1 as MNHEY and CDR2 as SMNVEV (reference sequence). V was clipped by 6 bases and J by 7 bases, with 10 bases between them. The CDR3 DNA sequence: TGTGCCAGCAGCCGAGCAGGTGAGCAGTACTTC. This codes for CASSRAGEQYF.

The rearrangement links TRBV4-2 to TRBJ2-7, with 10 bases that match TRBD1. Per the germline V gene, CDR1 is LGHNA and CDR2 is YNFKEQ. This CDR3 region has 17 residues. V gave up 4 bases and J gave up 4 bases; unmatched junction bases: 13. The CDR3 nucleotides read TGTGCCAGCAGCCCTGGACAGGGGGATTCCCGACGTTACGAGCAGTACTTC. It specifies CASSPGQGDSRRYEQYF.

The rearrangement links TRBV7-9 to TRBJ2-7, with D perhaps TRBD2 (6 bases). Germline assignment: CDR1 SEHNR and CDR2 FQNEAQ (reference sequence). This CDR3 has 14 amino acids. The V end was cut by 3 bases, the J end by 0 bases, with 9 bases between. The CDR3 DNA follows: TGTGCCAGCAGCTTGCGGGACGACTCCTACGAGCAGTACGTC. Protein: CASSLRDDSYEQYV.